This T cell receptor beta chain came from a study of blood T cell repertoires in COVID-19. Enrollees, about 18 to 89 years old, lived in 24 US areas. Exposed enrollees had met someone with a PCR-confirmed or clinician-diagnosed COVID-19 case at some point within the 2 weeks before study entry. Clones were read by immunoSEQ multiplex PCR, and TCRdb kept only the in-frame ones, dropping some. The table has about 250,000 clones, 83% seen once. This CDR3 is 13 amino acids long. V dropped 1 base and J dropped 8 bases, with 11 bases sitting between them. Germline V gene lookup returns CDR1 GTSNPN and CDR2 SVGIG (reference sequence).

The chain carries TRBV30 and TRBJ1-4; D uncertain. The sequenced material came from PBMCs or T cells enriched from blood (not recorded which). The TCR sequence derives from a woman between 40 and 55 years old who had been exposed to COVID-19. CDR3 residues: CAWSGREGEKLFF. CDR3 coding DNA: TGTGCCTGGAGTGGGCGGGAAGGAGAAAAACTGTTTTTT.